The rows below give T cell receptor beta chains drawn from one sample of a study of CD8 T cells in Susac syndrome. TCRdb recomputed calls from the immunoSEQ multiplex PCR reads with MiXCR, one row per CDR3 protein. This sample has 210,000 or so distinct CDR3 sequences, with 94% found just once. Sequencing input: CD4+ T cells from PBMCs. The receptors originated from a human donor with Susac syndrome. CDR3s leave out the opening cysteine and the closing phenylalanine or tryptophan. The order of the fields is J gene, V gene, CDR3 protein.

j_gene: TRBJ2-7; v_gene: TRBV2; CDR3aa: AISGPGHEQY
j_gene: TRBJ2-1; v_gene: TRBV20-1; CDR3aa: SATTSGGYNEQF
j_gene: TRBJ1-1; v_gene: TRBV7-3; CDR3aa: ASSLNAGNTEAF
j_gene: TRBJ2-3; v_gene: TRBV19; CDR3aa: ASKRIAGGPTDTQY
j_gene: TRBJ1-1; v_gene: TRBV29-1; CDR3aa: SVAGRVSYTEAF
j_gene: TRBJ2-7; v_gene: TRBV12-3/TRBV12-4; CDR3aa: ASSLTPGNSYEQY
j_gene: TRBJ2-7; v_gene: TRBV27; CDR3aa: ASSPPYEQY
j_gene: TRBJ2-1; v_gene: TRBV20-1; CDR3aa: SARSPWEIADEQF
j_gene: TRBJ2-7; v_gene: TRBV20-1; CDR3aa: SARRTSDYEQY
j_gene: TRBJ1-1; v_gene: TRBV5-1; CDR3aa: ASSLDVGNTEAF
j_gene: TRBJ2-2; v_gene: TRBV4-3; CDR3aa: ASSQDQGRNTGELF
j_gene: TRBJ2-5; v_gene: TRBV28; CDR3aa: ASSPTWPKETQY
j_gene: TRBJ2-5; v_gene: TRBV6-5; CDR3aa: ATSPRQGYQETQY
j_gene: TRBJ1-1; v_gene: TRBV4-3; CDR3aa: ASSQPGAAGTEAF
j_gene: TRBJ2-1; v_gene: TRBV20-1; CDR3aa: SARWWDNNEQF
j_gene: TRBJ1-2; v_gene: TRBV24-1; CDR3aa: ATSDPGRSGYT
j_gene: TRBJ1-5; v_gene: TRBV6-5; CDR3aa: ASSSQHSNQPQH
j_gene: TRBJ2-2; v_gene: TRBV9; CDR3aa: ASSVEGRGRTGELF
j_gene: TRBJ2-5; v_gene: TRBV7-2; CDR3aa: ASSLGGDRETQY